These 26 T cell receptor beta chains share one sample of origin, sequenced in a study of T cells in Graves' hyperthyroidism and ophthalmopathy. RNA transcripts served as the template for amplifying TCR beta CDR3 regions. Researchers ran a first-round RT-PCR on the TCR CDR3 using the HTBI primer set. TCRdb processed the multiplex PCR reads anew with MiXCR; each CDR3 protein has one entry. The sample consists of about 340,000 distinct CDR3 sequences, roughly a fifth of them appearing once. Sequences were obtained from blood. These receptors came from a woman between 45 and 60 years old with Graves' hyperthyroidism.

This rearrangement joins TRBV20-1 to TRBJ2-7; TRBD2 agrees at 9 bases. The CDR3 consists of 16 residues. V gave up 3 bases and J gave up 6 bases; unmatched junction bases: 15. In germline, CDR1 is DFQATT, CDR2 SNEGSKA (reference sequence). In DNA form, the CDR3 reads TGCAGTGCTAGCGAAACCCGGGGGGGACTAGCAATCGAGCAGTACTTC. Protein: CSASETRGGLAIEQYF.

This clonotype was recorded many times. This rearrangement joins TRBV13 to TRBJ2-3; D is ambiguous. This CDR3 is 16 amino acids long. Per germline, CDR1 PRHDT and CDR2 FYEKMQ (reference sequence). V was trimmed by 6 bases and J by 0 bases, leaving 16 bases between them. CDR3 sequence (DNA): TGTGCCAGCAGGACTCTGACGGCCTATAGCACAGATACGCAGTATTTT. As protein: CASRTLTAYSTDTQYF.

This clonotype has only a few counts. The rearrangement links TRBV9 to TRBJ1-2; D not certain. The CDR3 consists of 16 residues. The ends were cut back, 0 bases at V and 1 base at J, with 13 bases in the middle. Germline V gene sequence: CDR1 SGDLS, CDR2 YYNGEE. CDR3 DNA sequence: TGTGCCAGCAGCGTAGCCGGATCCCCGGGTAACTATGGCTACACCTTC. It is translated as CASSVAGSPGNYGYTF.

This clonotype was seen at least ten times. This chain joins TRBV12-3 or TRBV12-4 and TRBJ1-6; D gene unclear. V was trimmed by 7 bases and J by 7 bases, leaving 11 bases between them. This CDR3 is built from 13 residues. The CDR3: CASNQGLNSPLHF. The CDR3 DNA follows: TGTGCCAGCAATCAAGGTTTAAATTCACCCCTCCACTTT.

This clonotype was observed at least ten times. The gene calls are TRBV5-1 and TRBJ1-2; D not resolved. This CDR3 region has 18 residues. Germline-derived CDR1 and CDR2 are SGHRS and YFSETQ. V was trimmed by 0 bases and J by 1 base, leaving 19 bases between them. CDR3 in DNA: TGCGCCAGCAGCTTGGCCGCAGCCCGTAGCGGCGTTAACTATGGCTACACCTTC. Encoded protein: CASSLAAARSGVNYGYTF.

This clonotype was seen a handful of times. This chain links TRBV20-1 with TRBJ1-1; D is possibly TRBD1 (6 bases). Germline V gene data show CDR1 as DFQATT and CDR2 as SNEGSKA (reference sequence). The CDR3 has 12 amino acids. Trimming took off 7 bases at V and 0 bases at J, with 9 bases between the two ends. The CDR3 nucleotides are TGCAGTGTTGACAGGATGAACACTGAAGCTTTCTTT. Translated, it gives CSVDRMNTEAFF.

This clonotype was detected only a few times. The CDR3: CASSTRVLAGGGEQFF. The CDR3 nucleotides are TGTGCCAGCAGCACGAGAGTCTTAGCGGGAGGGGGTGAGCAGTTCTTC. The chain recombines TRBV9 with TRBJ2-1, with TRBD2 matching over 11 bases. The V gene end was trimmed by 4 bases and the J gene end by 9 bases; junction bases not matched to a gene: 12. This CDR3 comprises 16 residues. The germline CDR1 and CDR2 sequences are SGDLS and YYNGEE. Filled out from reference TRBV9 and TRBJ2-1, the complete variable domain reads DSGVTQTPKHLITATGQRVTLRCSPRSGDLSVYWYQQSLDQGLQFLIQYYNGEERAKGNILERFSAQQFPDLHSELNLSSLELGDSALYFCASSTRVLAGGGEQFFGPGTRLTVL.

This chain connects TRBV2 to TRBJ1-5; unclear D gene. Germline loops: CDR1 SNHLY, CDR2 FYNNEI. Trimming pared 7 bases from V and 3 bases from J, leaving 7 bases between. CDR3 size: 12 residues. As DNA, the CDR3 is TGTGCCAGCACCAGCTACAATCAGCCCCAGCATTTT. This gives the protein CASTSYNQPQHF.

The gene calls are TRBV30 and TRBJ2-3, with 10 positions matching TRBD2. From germline, CDR1 is GTSNPN and CDR2 SVGIG (reference sequence). The CDR3 covers 16 residues. The trim removed 5 bases at V and 1 base at J, leaving 9 bases unmatched. CDR3: CAWVQKAGGRTDTQYF. CDR3 in DNA: TGTGCCTGGGTGCAAAAAGCGGGAGGGCGCACAGATACGCAGTATTTT.

This clonotype was observed a few times. The V call is TRBV19, the J call TRBJ1-2, with TRBD1 identical over 9 bases. After removal of 6 bases from V and 5 bases from J, the junction contained 13 bases not matched to a gene. The CDR3 spans 16 residues. Germline V lookup: CDR1 LNHDA, CDR2 SQIVND (reference sequence). The CDR3 region is CASRPITGTGRYGYTF. As DNA, the CDR3 is TGTGCCAGTAGACCAATCACCGGGACAGGGAGATATGGCTACACCTTC.

This chain uses TRBV5-4 with TRBJ1-2; D is perhaps TRBD1 (6 bases). V lost 4 bases, J lost 6 bases, and 16 bases lay in between. The CDR3 sequence is 14 residues long. The germline V gene encodes CDR1 SGHNT and CDR2 YYREEE (reference sequence). The CDR3 region is CASSPGGGLDGYTF. Here the CDR3 DNA reads TGTGCCAGCAGCCCGGGGGGGGGGCTGGATGGCTACACCTTC.

This clonotype has at least ten counts. The chain couples TRBV2 to TRBJ2-7; no clear D gene. Trimming took 6 bases from V and 4 from J, leaving 10 bases between them. Germline CDR1 reads SNHLY; CDR2 reads FYNNEI. CDR3 length equals 12 residues. In nucleotides, the CDR3 is TGTGCCAGCAGCGAGGAAGTTTACGAGCAGTACTTC. Amino acid sequence: CASSEEVYEQYF. The variable domain in full, with the rest retrieved from reference TRBV2 and TRBJ2-7, is EPEVTQTPSHQVTQMGQEVILRCVPISNHLYFYWYRQILGQKVEFLVSFYNNEISEKSEIFDDQFSVERPDGSNFTLKIRSTKLEDSAMYFCASSEEVYEQYFGPGTRLTVT.

In this sample, this clonotype turned up a few times. In DNA, the CDR3 is TGTGCCAGCAGCCAAGATCTTGGCAGGGGCTACGAGCAGTACTTC. Translating gives CASSQDLGRGYEQYF. V gene TRBV14 combines with J gene TRBJ2-7; tentative D call: TRBD1 (6 bases). Germline CDR1 and CDR2: SGHDN and FVKESK. The CDR3 is made up of 15 amino acids. V was trimmed by 0 bases and J by 3 bases, leaving 12 bases between them.

The chain combines TRBV7-9 with TRBJ2-1; D assignment may be TRBD1 or TRBD2 (6 bases each). There are 20 residues in the CDR3. The V gene's germline CDR1 is SEHNR and CDR2 FQNEAQ (reference sequence). Trimming cost V 0 bases and J 2 bases, with 23 bases left between them. CDR3 sequence: CASSLARRGLLQGPYNEQFF. CDR3 coding DNA: TGTGCCAGCAGCTTAGCGCGCCGGGGGCTCCTTCAGGGCCCCTACAATGAGCAGTTCTTC.

This clonotype showed up just once. V is TRBV7-2 and J is TRBJ2-7; 8 bases align to TRBD2. J gave up 5 bases and V 6 bases, and 15 bases lay outside the gene matches. Germline CDR1 SGHTA, CDR2 FQGNSA. The CDR3 covers 16 residues. The CDR3 DNA sequence: TGTGCCAGCAGAAGGGTGGGGACTAGTGGGCCGGACGAGCAGTACTTC. Translated: CASRRVGTSGPDEQYF.

This clonotype was seen many times. The rearrangement uses TRBV7-6 and TRBJ2-7; TRBD1 matches at 10 bases. V shed 3 bases and J 4 bases; nucleotides not matched to a gene: 6. The V gene's germline CDR1 is SGHVS and CDR2 FNYEAQ. This CDR3 has 15 residues. The CDR3 DNA is TGTGCCAGCAGCTTGAGAGGACAGGGGGTTTACGAGCAGTACTTC. Its protein product is CASSLRGQGVYEQYF.

This clonotype occurred many times. V and J are TRBV11-3 and TRBJ2-1; 8 bases agree with TRBD1. The V gene's germline CDR1 is SGHNT and CDR2 YENEEA. The CDR3 runs to 14 residues. Germline trimming cut 4 bases from V and 6 bases from J; bases unmatched to any gene: 5. CDR3 sequence (DNA): TGTGCCAGCAGCTCCCCGGACAGGGCCAATGAGCAGTTCTTC. Encoded protein: CASSSPDRANEQFF. Full variable domain (rest looked up from reference TRBV11-3 and TRBJ2-1): EAGVVQSPRYKIIEKKQPVAFWCNPISGHNTLYWYLQNLGQGPELLIRYENEEAVDDSQLPKDRFSAERLKGVDSTLKIQPAELGDSAVYLCASSSPDRANEQFFGPGTRLTVL.

Ten or more counts support this clonotype. CDR3 DNA sequence: TGTGCCAGCAGCGTACAGAGCTCCTACAATGAGCAGTTCTTC. It specifies CASSVQSSYNEQFF. J is TRBJ2-1 and V is TRBV7-3; D gene unclear. Per the germline V gene, CDR1 is SGHTA and CDR2 is FQGTGA. This CDR3 region has 14 residues. Trimming shortened V by 5 bases and J by 0 bases, and 8 bases separated the two germline ends.

There are a few counts of this clonotype. The chain links TRBV5-6 to TRBJ1-1; weak D call: TRBD1 (6 bases). CDR1 and CDR2 from the germline V gene are SGHDT and YYEEEE. This CDR3 spans 17 amino acids. V was clipped by 2 bases and J by 2 bases, with 19 bases between them. In nucleotides, the CDR3 is TGTGCCAGCAGCTTAACAGGGATTGCTTTGACAAACACTGAAGCTTTCTTT. Translating it yields CASSLTGIALTNTEAFF.

This clonotype came up many times. This chain joins TRBV2 and TRBJ2-7; TRBD1 or TRBD2 may be the D gene (6 bases each). Germline loops: CDR1 SNHLY, CDR2 FYNNEI. The CDR3 runs to 16 residues. V lost 3 bases, J lost 1 base, and 16 bases lay in between. The CDR3 reads CASSEYLRGPSYEQYF. Written as DNA, the CDR3 is TGTGCCAGCAGTGAGTACCTCCGGGGGCCTTCCTACGAGCAGTACTTC.

This clonotype was detected a few times. This rearrangement joins TRBV19 to TRBJ1-2; 9 nucleotides line up with TRBD1. CDR1 is LNHDA, CDR2 SQIVND, per germline (reference sequence). The V and J ends lost 4 bases and 7 bases, in that order; junction bases with no gene match: 7. The CDR3 runs 14 residues. CDR3 sequence reads: CASSRQGERTGYTF. The DNA of the CDR3 is TGTGCCAGTAGTAGACAGGGGGAACGGACTGGCTACACCTTC.

The chain has TRBV5-6 and TRBJ2-3; 7 bases agree with TRBD1. V gave up 1 base and J gave up 0 bases; unmatched junction bases: 5. Germline CDR1 is SGHDT and CDR2 is YYEEEE. This CDR3 comprises 16 residues. CDR3 region: CASSLRRTGSTDTQYF. CDR3 sequence (DNA): TGTGCCAGCAGCTTGAGGAGGACAGGAAGCACAGATACGCAGTATTTT. Full variable domain (missing parts from reference TRBV5-6 and TRBJ2-3): DAGVTQSPTHLIKTRGQQVTLRCSPKSGHDTVSWYQQALGQGPQFIFQYYEEEERQRGNFPDRFSGHQFPNYSSELNVNALLLGDSALYLCASSLRRTGSTDTQYFGPGTRLTVL.

V and J are TRBV7-9 and TRBJ2-3; 8 bases line up with TRBD1. CDR1 is SEHNR, CDR2 FQNEAQ, per germline (reference sequence). The V and J ends lost 5 bases and 6 bases, in that order; junction bases with no gene match: 16. This CDR3 has 17 residues. This CDR3 reads CASSPALRTGMTDTQYF. In DNA, the CDR3 is TGTGCCAGCAGCCCTGCCTTAAGGACAGGGATGACTGATACGCAGTATTTT.

About this clonotype: Since a much larger clone is just one base distant, this may be a read error. This chain connects TRBV7-9 to TRBJ2-3; 7 positions agree with TRBD1. This CDR3 comprises 16 residues. With 5 bases clipped from V and 5 bases from J, the junction kept 13 bases outside the gene matches. Germline V gene lookup returns CDR1 SEHNR and CDR2 FQNEAQ (reference sequence). CDR3 amino acids: CASSRVNRGIEDTQYF. The CDR3 region has the DNA TGTGCCAGCAGCAGAGTAAACAGGGGTATAGAAGATACGCAGTATTTT.

This clonotype showed up just a few times. Here the CDR3 reads CASSSDSATNEKLFF. For the CDR3, the DNA is TGCGCCAGCAGCTCAGACAGTGCAACTAATGAAAAACTGTTTTTT. The V gene is TRBV5-1, the J gene TRBJ1-4, with a weak D call TRBD1 (5 bases). The ends were cut back, 3 bases at V and 0 bases at J, with 9 bases in the middle. Germline V gene data show CDR1 as SGHRS and CDR2 as YFSETQ. This CDR3 is built from 15 residues.

This clonotype was counted between two and nine times. The rearrangement links TRBV24-1 to TRBJ1-6; 9 nucleotides line up with TRBD1. The CDR3 runs 15 residues. V trimming: 3 bases; J trimming: 5 bases; junction bases outside the gene matches: 1. Germline CDR1 and CDR2: KGHDR and SFDVKD. Written as DNA, the CDR3 is TGTGCCACCAGTGATGGACAGGGGCATAATTCACCCCTCCACTTT. It translates to CATSDGQGHNSPLHF.